This TCR beta chain was documented in a study of blood T cell repertoires in COVID-19. Germline V gives CDR1 MNHNS, CDR2 SASEGT. V lost 0 bases, J lost 5 bases, and 10 bases stayed unmatched. CDR3 size: 18 residues. Clones were sequenced by immunoSEQ multiplex PCR, and TCRdb holds only the in-frame ones, with some missing. The table has just under 350,000 clones, around 82% seen once. This sequence was found in a man between 25 and 39 years old with active or convalescent COVID-19. Material: peripheral blood. J is TRBJ2-2 and V is TRBV6-1; 9 bases align to TRBD2. CDR3 DNA: TGTGCCAGCAGTGAAGCAGTCGCGGGGGGGCTTTATACCGGGGAGCTGTTTTTT. Translated: CASSEAVAGGLYTGELFF.